Given below is one T cell receptor (beta chain) in context. As yet, its antigen is unknown. The sample's time point: blood from clinic visit 5 months post-surgery; TSC patient then seizure free. Sequencing was limited to surgery cases with top T cell transcript signatures in brain tissue. Patients received at least one anti-epileptic drug before surgery. Assay: immunoSEQ multiplex PCR; the TCRdb copy retains only in-frame clones and omits some. The sample comprises under 400,000 clones, 93% of which are singletons, and 5% to 7% rests with the top ten. The data were obtained in a study of brain T cells in children with intractable seizures. Germline V gene lookup returns CDR1 KGHDR and CDR2 SFDVKD. V shed 4 bases and J 6 bases; nucleotides not matched to a gene: 4. There are 16 residues in the CDR3. Study observations and caveats: Only CDR3 sequence similarity suggested viral specificity, without known HCMV serostatus. Pre- and post-surgery blood differed in depth, so pre-surgery absences may be undersampling.

The sequence was obtained from a boy in the first two years of life with tuberous sclerosis and intractable seizures. Sequencing was performed on peripheral blood, taken 4 to 6 months after surgery. This chain links TRBV24-1 with TRBJ2-1; 14 nucleotides line up with TRBD2. CDR3 amino acids: CATSDPGLAGVNEQFF. CDR3 DNA: TGTGCCACCAGTGACCCGGGACTAGCGGGAGTCAATGAGCAGTTCTTC.